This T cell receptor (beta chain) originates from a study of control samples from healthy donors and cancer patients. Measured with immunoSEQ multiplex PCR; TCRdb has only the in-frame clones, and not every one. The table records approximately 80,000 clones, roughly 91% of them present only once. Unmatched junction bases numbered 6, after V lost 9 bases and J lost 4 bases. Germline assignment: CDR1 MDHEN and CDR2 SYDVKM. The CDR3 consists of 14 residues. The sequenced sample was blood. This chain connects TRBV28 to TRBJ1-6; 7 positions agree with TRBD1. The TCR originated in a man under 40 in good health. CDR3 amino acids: CASGTAPYNSPLHF. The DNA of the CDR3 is TGTGCCAGTGGGACAGCTCCTTATAATTCACCCCTCCACTTT.